A single sample is the source of the 15 T cell receptor beta chains below, sequenced in a study of molecular identifiers for immune sequencing clone quantification. TCRdb used MiXCR to reprocess the PCR reads, holding one entry per CDR3 protein. The data hold roughly 630,000 distinct CDR3 sequences, with 25% observed a single time. The source material was naive CD8+ T cells from blood, with Jurkat cell RNA spiked in. Subset meaning: FACS-sorted CD8+CD4-CCR7+CD45RA+ naive T cells. All receptors come from a human donor in good health. Some libraries in this study had Jurkat cell RNA spiked in.

The genes are TRBV29-1 and TRBJ2-1; D gene ambiguous. The V end was cut by 2 bases, the J end by 0 bases, with 8 bases between. CDR1 SQVTM and CDR2 ANQGSEA come from the germline V gene. This CDR3 contains 14 residues. The CDR3 sequence: CSVEPLSSYNEQFF. The CDR3, as DNA: TGCAGCGTTGAACCTCTTAGCTCCTACAATGAGCAGTTCTTC.

This clonotype was seen at least ten times. The rearrangement joins TRBV12-3 or TRBV12-4 to TRBJ2-7; D possibly uses TRBD1 or TRBD2 (6 bases each). V was cut by 5 bases and J by 3 bases, with 11 bases left in between. The CDR3 has 13 amino acids. CDR3 protein: CASSDGGGYEQYF. The CDR3 nucleotides read TGTGCCAGCAGTGACGGAGGGGGCTACGAGCAGTACTTC.

The V and J genes are TRBV4-3 and TRBJ2-4, with 8 bases matching TRBD2. Germline V gene sequence: CDR1 LGHNA, CDR2 YSLEER. This CDR3 is 13 amino acids long. The junction had 3 bases not matched to a gene; V was cut back by 3 bases and J by 8 bases. DNA for the CDR3: TGCGCCAGCAGCCATAGCGGGAAGGACATTCAGTACTTC. Its translation: CASSHSGKDIQYF.

The table lists this clonotype with many counts. The chain employs TRBV7-9 and TRBJ2-7; 7 nucleotides agree with TRBD1. CDR1 SEHNR and CDR2 FQNEAQ come from the germline V gene (reference sequence). Germline trimming cut 5 bases from V and 9 bases from J; bases unmatched to any gene: 10. The CDR3 runs to 13 residues. CDR3 sequence (DNA): TGTGCCAGCAGCCCTGGACAGGCGGTTGGGCAGTACTTC. It codes for CASSPGQAVGQYF.

The CDR3 DNA follows: TGTGCCAGCAGTCGCACAGGGTTAGGCGAGCAGTACTTC. Translated, it gives CASSRTGLGEQYF. The V and J genes are TRBV27 and TRBJ2-7, with D possibly being TRBD1 (6 bases). This CDR3 is built from 13 residues. The V gene's germline CDR1 is MNHEY and CDR2 SMNVEV (reference sequence). V lost 5 bases, J lost 6 bases, and 14 bases lay in between.

This clonotype was recorded many times. The chain uses TRBV30 and TRBJ1-1; D is perhaps TRBD1 (5 bases). From germline, CDR1 is GTSNPN and CDR2 SVGIG (reference sequence). The CDR3 loop spans 13 amino acids. Trimming pared 5 bases from V and 4 bases from J, leaving 14 bases between. CDR3 loop: CAWSPGGGTEAFF. CDR3 sequence (DNA): TGTGCCTGGTCCCCGGGGGGGGGCACTGAAGCTTTCTTT.

This sequence joins TRBV4-3 and TRBJ2-5; D is undetermined. The ends were cut back, 0 bases at V and 4 bases at J, with 12 bases in the middle. The CDR3 is 15 amino acids. CDR1 is LGHNA, CDR2 YSLEER, per germline. The CDR3 here is CASSQDLAYRETQYF. The DNA for the CDR3 is TGCGCCAGCAGCCAAGATTTAGCTTACCGAGAGACCCAGTACTTC.

This clonotype was found once. This may arise from a read error, as a much more abundant clone is one base away. The rearrangement uses TRBV9 and TRBJ2-3, with D tentatively TRBD1 (5 bases). The germline V gene encodes CDR1 SGDLS and CDR2 YYNGEE. The CDR3 covers 13 residues. For the CDR3, the DNA is TGTGCCAGCAACCCCGGGTCAACAGGTACGCAGTATTTT. Translating it yields CASNPGSTGTQYF.

This clonotype was found many times. This chain links TRBV7-9 with TRBJ2-7; maybe TRBD1 (5 bases). The germline CDR1 and CDR2 sequences are SEHNR and FQNEAQ (reference sequence). The CDR3 runs 13 residues. With 5 bases removed from V and 4 bases from J, the gap between germline ends came to 12 bases. CDR3 in DNA: TGTGCCAGCAGCCCAGACAGTCTTTACGAGCAGTACTTC. This sequence encodes CASSPDSLYEQYF.

This clonotype was seen only a few times. The rearrangement links TRBV19 to TRBJ1-1, with D uncertain. Germline CDR1 reads LNHDA; CDR2 reads SQIVND (reference sequence). The CDR3 is 13 amino acids. Trimming shortened V by 1 base and J by 6 bases, and 9 bases separated the two germline ends. The CDR3 coding sequence is TGTGCCAGTAGTATAGCCCAAGGCGCTGAAGCTTTCTTT. It translates to CASSIAQGAEAFF.

This sequence joins TRBV2 and TRBJ1-1; D remains ambiguous. The CDR3 totals 14 residues. Deletions cut 4 bases from V and 1 base from J, with 10 bases between. Germline CDR1 reads SNHLY; CDR2 reads FYNNEI. CDR3 residues: CASSAYLSNTEAFF. In DNA, the CDR3 is TGTGCCAGCAGTGCGTACCTCTCGAACACTGAAGCTTTCTTT.

This chain joins TRBV12-3 or TRBV12-4 and TRBJ2-3; D could derive from TRBD1 or TRBD2 (5 bases each). Trimming removed 7 bases at V and 2 bases at J, with 19 bases between. The CDR3 has 16 amino acids. The CDR3 region is CASNISPGPTTDTQYF. For the CDR3, the DNA is TGTGCCAGCAACATATCACCGGGACCTACCACAGATACGCAGTATTTT.

This clonotype was seen more than once but under ten times. V gene TRBV6-7 combines with J gene TRBJ2-6; a weak D match, TRBD1 (6 bases). TRBV6-7 is known as an ORF, though its function is uncertain. V was clipped by 0 bases and J by 0 bases, with 12 bases between them. The CDR3 spans 18 residues. The DNA of the CDR3 is TGTGCCAGCAGTTACTCGGGACATCGAACCTCTGGGGCCAACGTCCTGACTTTC. The encoded protein is CASSYSGHRTSGANVLTF.

This clonotype was seen repeatedly, ten times or more. V is TRBV19 and J is TRBJ1-1; unclear D gene. Trimming left V 2 bases short and J 1 base short, with 5 bases between. Germline V lookup: CDR1 LNHDA, CDR2 SQIVND (reference sequence). The CDR3 sequence is 13 residues long. CDR3 DNA sequence: TGTGCCAGTAGTATATTAAAGAACACTGAAGCTTTCTTT. Amino acids: CASSILKNTEAFF.

Worth noting for this clonotype: It may be a read error: a sequence one base away is much more abundant. The rearrangement joins TRBV5-1 to TRBJ2-7; D perhaps matches TRBD2 (6 bases). This CDR3 is 13 amino acids long. Per germline, CDR1 SGHRS and CDR2 YFSETQ. CDR3 loop: CASGLGDFYGQYF. The CDR3 DNA sequence: TGCGCCAGCGGACTCGGGGACTTCTACGGGCAGTACTTC.